These 16 T cell receptor beta chains originate from one sample sequenced in a study of response to subunit inactivated influenza vaccine. MiXCR was run by TCRdb on the RT-PCR reads, yielding one entry per CDR3 protein. The sample shows hundreds of thousands of distinct CDR3 sequences, 12% of them seen only once. This sample comprised PBMCs from blood, obtained on the day of vaccination. All receptors come from a man in his fifties who received an inactivated influenza vaccine.

This clonotype occurred a few times. The chain links TRBV25-1 to TRBJ2-1; 9 nucleotides match TRBD1. The CDR3 totals 14 residues. Germline CDR1 MGHDK, CDR2 SYGVNS. Germline trimming cut 7 bases from V and 7 bases from J; bases unmatched to any gene: 8. CDR3 coding DNA: TGTGCCAGCAAAGAGACAGGGGGTTCGAATGAGCAGTTCTTC. Its translation is CASKETGGSNEQFF.

This clonotype showed up just a few times. The chain links TRBV5-5 to TRBJ2-2; TRBD1 agrees at 12 bases. CDR1 is SGHKS, CDR2 YYEKEE, per germline (reference sequence). The CDR3 is 15 residues long. V lost 4 bases to trimming and J lost 5 bases; unmatched junction nucleotides: 3. The CDR3 sequence: CASSTGQGATGELFF. DNA for the CDR3: TGTGCCAGCAGCACGGGACAGGGGGCTACCGGGGAGCTGTTTTTT.

At least ten counts were recorded for this clonotype. The gene calls are TRBV12-3 or TRBV12-4 and TRBJ2-2, with 10 positions matching TRBD1. V lost 5 bases, J lost 8 bases, and 5 bases stayed unmatched. The CDR3 has 14 residues. CDR3 nucleotide sequence: TGTGCCAGCAGTGCCGGGACAGGGGCGGGGGAGCTGTTTTTT. It specifies CASSAGTGAGELFF.

The rearrangement joins TRBV28 to TRBJ2-5; TRBD2 matches 7 bases. Germline loops: CDR1 MDHEN, CDR2 SYDVKM. V shed 6 bases and J 2 bases; nucleotides not matched to a gene: 12. This CDR3 contains 16 residues. CDR3 residues: CASRLPGGGAQETQYF. CDR3 DNA: TGTGCCAGCAGATTGCCTGGCGGGGGAGCGCAAGAGACCCAGTACTTC. The full variable domain, completed using reference TRBV28 and TRBJ2-5, is DVKVTQSSRYLVKRTGEKVFLECVQDMDHENMFWYRQDPGLGLRLIYFSYDVKMKEKGDIPEGYSVSREKKERFSLILESASTNQTSMYLCASRLPGGGAQETQYFGPGTRLLVL.

This clonotype was seen more than once but under ten times. The gene calls are TRBV5-1 and TRBJ2-3; 8 nucleotides agree with TRBD2. The ends lost 0 bases at V and 5 bases at J; junction bases unmatched: 2. This CDR3 is 14 amino acids long. Germline V lookup: CDR1 SGHRS, CDR2 YFSETQ. The CDR3 DNA reads TGCGCCAGCAGCTTGGGACTAGCGTTAGATACGCAGTATTTT. As protein: CASSLGLALDTQYF.

This clonotype was counted between two and nine times. V is TRBV20-1 and J is TRBJ2-1, with a tentative D call TRBD2 (5 bases). Trimming shortened V by 0 bases and J by 3 bases, and 9 bases separated the two germline ends. Germline assignment: CDR1 DFQATT and CDR2 SNEGSKA (reference sequence). The CDR3 consists of 14 residues. CDR3 sequence (DNA): TGCAGTGCTAGAGATACACTAGGCTACAATGAGCAGTTCTTC. Translated, it gives CSARDTLGYNEQFF.

This clonotype was recorded at least ten times. The rearrangement joins TRBV28 to TRBJ2-1; D unresolved. Germline CDR1 and CDR2: MDHEN and SYDVKM. Trimming left V 2 bases short and J 5 bases short, with 10 bases between. There are 14 residues in the CDR3. CDR3 sequence (DNA): TGTGCCAGCAGTTTACAGGTACAGAACAATGAGCAGTTCTTC. Amino acids: CASSLQVQNNEQFF.

The chain carries TRBV12-3 or TRBV12-4 and TRBJ2-4; D possibly corresponds to TRBD2 (6 bases). V lost 8 bases and J 5 bases, leaving 19 bases between the germline ends. This CDR3 has 15 residues. The CDR3: CASRRFGGDENIQYF. The CDR3 bases are TGTGCCAGCCGCCGATTTGGCGGGGACGAAAACATTCAGTACTTC.

V and J are TRBV12-3 or TRBV12-4 and TRBJ2-4; the D call may be TRBD1 or TRBD2 (5 bases each). The V end lost 5 bases, the J end lost 4 bases, and 15 bases lay between the germline ends. CDR3 length: 15 residues. CDR3: CASSTPGRGKNIQYF. CDR3 DNA: TGTGCCAGCAGTACCCCGGGACGGGGAAAAAACATTCAGTACTTC.

The sample holds one count of this clonotype. CDR3 in amino acids: CSVELAGDLLGEQYF. The CDR3 region has the DNA TGCAGCGTTGAACTAGCGGGGGACCTACTGGGCGAGCAGTACTTC. The chain joins TRBV29-1 to TRBJ2-7; 10 bases line up with TRBD2. Germline-derived CDR1 and CDR2 are SQVTM and ANQGSEA. The CDR3 is made up of 15 amino acids. With V trimmed by 2 bases and J by 6 bases, 10 bases remained unmatched.

Here the CDR3 reads CPETGPYTDTQYF. CDR3 sequence (DNA): TGCCCCGAAACGGGACCTTACACAGATACGCAGTATTTT. The chain has TRBV5-1 and TRBJ2-3; D may be TRBD1 or TRBD2 (5 bases each). Germline CDR1 SGHRS, CDR2 YFSETQ. The length of the CDR3 is 13 residues.

This clonotype was seen a handful of times. The rearrangement joins TRBV28 to TRBJ2-3; 11 bases match TRBD1. The CDR3 extends over 15 amino acids. The V and J ends lost 5 bases and 2 bases, in that order; junction bases with no gene match: 3. CDR1 and CDR2 (germline): MDHEN, SYDVKM. The CDR3 DNA reads as TGTGCCAGCAGTGGACAGGGGGCAAACACAGATACGCAGTATTTT. Translation gives CASSGQGANTDTQYF.

The rearrangement joins TRBV29-1 to TRBJ2-5; 11 bases align to TRBD2. The germline V gene has CDR1 SQVTM and CDR2 ANQGSEA. V gave up 5 bases and J gave up 7 bases; unmatched junction bases: 15. This CDR3 comprises 16 residues. The CDR3 sequence: CSVLRGLAGGMVTQYF. The CDR3 DNA is TGCAGCGTTCTAAGAGGGCTAGCGGGAGGTATGGTGACCCAGTACTTC.

The chain joins TRBV28 to TRBJ2-7, with 7 bases fitting TRBD1. From germline, CDR1 is MDHEN and CDR2 SYDVKM. Trimming at V came to 2 bases and at J to 3 bases, leaving 4 bases not matched to a gene. The CDR3 consists of 14 residues. The CDR3 nucleotides read TGTGCCAGCAGTTTAGAACAGGGGTTCTACGAGCAGTACTTC. Amino acid sequence: CASSLEQGFYEQYF. The full variable domain, in which reference TRBV28 and TRBJ2-7 provide the parts outside the CDR3, is DVKVTQSSRYLVKRTGEKVFLECVQDMDHENMFWYRQDPGLGLRLIYFSYDVKMKEKGDIPEGYSVSREKKERFSLILESASTNQTSMYLCASSLEQGFYEQYFGPGTRLTVT.

This clonotype was picked up a small number of times. One end of the junction varies from germline; a read error may be responsible. The gene calls are TRBV6-1 and TRBJ2-3, with 9 bases lining up with TRBD2. Per germline, CDR1 MNHNS and CDR2 SASEGT. The CDR3 runs 12 residues. CDR3 nucleotide sequence: TGTGCCAGCAGCCGTGTAGCGGGAGACCCCCATTTT. Its translation is CASSRVAGDPHF.

The chain joins TRBV6-5 to TRBJ1-1; maybe TRBD1 (5 bases). The CDR3 has 12 amino acids. The germline gives CDR1 MNHEY, CDR2 SVGAGI. The V gene lost 5 bases and the J gene lost 10 bases, with 14 bases spanning the gap. The DNA for the CDR3 is TGTGCCAGCAGTCCCACCATCGGGGGAGCTTTCTTT. Translation: CASSPTIGGAFF.